This TCR beta chain was captured by sequencing in a study of blood T cells in healthy people across ages. General study results and limits: Age showed a roughly linear inverse relationship with TCR beta diversity per million T cells. PBMCs went unsorted, and a conclusive naive versus antigen-experienced comparison was therefore prevented. CMV status of donors was not determined, possibly confounding expanded clonotype changes.

On this clonotype itself: Its antigen is unidentified.

The CDR3 length is 16 residues. Germline V gene lookup returns CDR1 DFQATT and CDR2 SNEGSKA (reference sequence). Trimming shortened V by 5 bases and J by 8 bases, and 25 bases separated the two germline ends. A sample-barcoded 5' primer and a J-beta primer mix were used in a second PCR of about 6 to 11 cycles. Every molecule of cDNA carried a tag from a template-switch adaptor with 12 random nucleotides. TCRdb independently ran MiXCR on the 5' RACE reads; one entry per CDR3 protein. The data contain some 290,000 distinct CDR3 sequences, around 27% of them singletons. The chain is built from TRBV20-1 and TRBJ2-1, with TRBD2 as a possible D gene (5 bases). The sequenced sample was blood. The sequence came from a woman aged 65 to 85 in good health. CDR3 nucleotides: TGCAGTGCTCCCAACGCGGGCGGACTGCATCGTGATGAGCAGTTCTTC. Its translation is CSAPNAGGLHRDEQFF.